This entry features one T cell receptor beta chain sequence. Libraries were prepared by immunoSEQ multiplex PCR; TCRdb keeps only in-frame clonotypes and omits some of them. The repertoire holds approximately 500,000 clones, about 85% seen once, with approximately 11% in the top ten. This record comes from a study of shared clonotypes between healthy human individuals. J lost 5 bases, V lost 5 bases, and 10 bases had no gene match. There are 16 residues in the CDR3. Germline CDR1 and CDR2: SGHAT and FQNNGV. The genes are TRBV11-2 and TRBJ2-5; TRBD2 matches 11 bases. The sequencing sample was made of PBMCs. The sequence came from a woman between 35 and 50 years old in good health. Some clones in this sample may be carry-over from other donors' samples. CDR3 loop: CASSISMASGRETQYF. The DNA of the CDR3 is TGTGCCAGCAGCATTAGTATGGCTAGCGGGAGGGAGACCCAGTACTTC.